The source of this T cell receptor beta chain is a study of early T cells in non-severe SARS-CoV-2 infection. In this sample, this clonotype turned up many times. MiXCR, run by TCRdb on the 5' RACE reads, gives a single entry per CDR3 protein. The sample records about 26,000 distinct CDR3 sequences, less than 4.5% being singletons. Between the trimmed V and J ends, which lost 5 bases and 0 bases, there was a span of 7 bases. The CDR3 has 13 amino acids. Germline V CDR1 and CDR2: SEHNR, FQNEAQ (reference sequence). Sequenced input: whole blood. This TCR came from an adult who was a healthcare worker with PCR-confirmed SARS-CoV-2 infection or an uninfected control (not recorded which). This sequence joins TRBV7-9 and TRBJ1-1, with D unclear. The CDR3 sequence: CASSTQMNTEAFF. Written as DNA, the CDR3 is TGTGCCAGCAGCACACAGATGAACACTGAAGCTTTCTTT.